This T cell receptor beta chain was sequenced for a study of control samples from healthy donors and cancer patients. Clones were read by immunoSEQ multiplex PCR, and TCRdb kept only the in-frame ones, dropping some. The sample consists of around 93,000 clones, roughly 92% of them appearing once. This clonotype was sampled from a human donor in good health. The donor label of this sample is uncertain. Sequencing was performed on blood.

The CDR3 spells CASTLFGERAGELFF. The CDR3 DNA reads TGTGCCAGCACCCTTTTCGGGGAACGTGCCGGGGAGCTGTTTTTT. The chain carries TRBV2 and TRBJ2-2, with a possible D match to TRBD2 (5 bases). The length of the CDR3 is 15 residues. V lost 7 bases, J lost 6 bases, and 18 bases lay in between. Germline CDR1 reads SNHLY; CDR2 reads FYNNEI. The full variable domain, completed using reference TRBV2 and TRBJ2-2, is EPEVTQTPSHQVTQMGQEVILRCVPISNHLYFYWYRQILGQKVEFLVSFYNNEISEKSEIFDDQFSVERPDGSNFTLKIRSTKLEDSAMYFCASTLFGERAGELFFGEGSRLTVL.